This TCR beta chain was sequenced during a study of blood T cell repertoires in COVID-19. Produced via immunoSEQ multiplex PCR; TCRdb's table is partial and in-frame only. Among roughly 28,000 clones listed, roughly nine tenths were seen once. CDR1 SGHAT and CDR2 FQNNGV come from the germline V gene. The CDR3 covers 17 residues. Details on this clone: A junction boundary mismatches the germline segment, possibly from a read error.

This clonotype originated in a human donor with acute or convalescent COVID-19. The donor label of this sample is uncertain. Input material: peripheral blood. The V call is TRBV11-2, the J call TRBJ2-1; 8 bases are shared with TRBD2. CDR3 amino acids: CASTLDYGRGSYNEQFF. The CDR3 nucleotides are TGTGCCAGCACCTTAGACTACGGGAGGGGTTCCTACAATGAGCAGTTCTTC. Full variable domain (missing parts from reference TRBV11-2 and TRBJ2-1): EAGVAQSPRYKIIEKRQSVAFWCNPISGHATLYWYQQILGQGPKLLIQFQNNGVVDDSQLPKDRFSAERLKGVDSTLKIQPAKLEDSAVYLCASTLDYGRGSYNEQFFGPGTRLTVL.